This T cell receptor beta chain was captured in a study of graft-versus-host responses after intestinal transplantation. Whole-study context: Among the recipients, all got anti-thymocyte globulin induction and then tacrolimus and steroids for 2 to 3 years. Study-wide points: With peak circulating GvH clone levels came an association with early post-transplant HvG declines.

This clone appeared once. Its antigen is not known. The CDR3 has 14 amino acids. V was clipped by 1 base and J by 3 bases, with 7 bases between them. CDR1 is SGHNT and CDR2 is YYREEE in the germline V gene (reference sequence). Sequencing used immunoSEQ multiplex PCR; TCRdb keeps in-frame clones, though not all of them. The table has 50,000 to 75,000 clones, more than 90% seen once. The chain has TRBV5-4 and TRBJ2-2; no reliable D call. This sequence was found in a human donor who was the organ donor for an intestinal transplant. Sequenced here: unstimulated CD8+ T cells sorted from spleen or lymph node cells, sampled before transplant. The CDR3 spells CASSLLSDTGELFF. The CDR3 coding sequence is TGTGCCAGCAGCTTGCTGTCGGACACCGGGGAGCTGTTTTTT.